Listed here are 16 T cell receptor beta chains from one sample, sequenced in a study of blood T cell repertoires in COVID-19. The protocol was immunoSEQ multiplex PCR, while the TCRdb copy is restricted to in-frame clones and leaves out a portion. The data contain 250,000 to 350,000 clones, roughly 90% of them seen just once; the ten biggest clones take up over 2%. Sequenced input: peripheral blood. The receptors here all came from a woman aged 50 to 65 who had recovered from COVID-19.

This rearrangement joins TRBV28 to TRBJ1-2, with 7 bases matching TRBD1. The CDR3 loop spans 15 amino acids. V was pared by 5 bases and J by 4 bases, with 10 bases of the junction left unmatched. The germline V gene encodes CDR1 MDHEN and CDR2 SYDVKM. The CDR3 DNA reads TGTGCCAGCAGTACCCGGGACAGAGCAACCTATGGCTACACCTTC. Protein sequence: CASSTRDRATYGYTF.

The chain's CDR3 is CASSPQGWYGYTF. The CDR3 DNA follows: TGTGCCAGCAGTCCGCAGGGTTGGTATGGCTACACCTTC. The chain couples TRBV27 to TRBJ1-2, with a possible D match to TRBD1 (5 bases). Per germline, CDR1 MNHEY and CDR2 SMNVEV (reference sequence). V was cut by 5 bases and J by 5 bases, with 12 bases left in between. CDR3 length equals 13 residues.

This clone was detected a few times. This chain links TRBV5-1 with TRBJ1-1; TRBD1 agrees at 8 bases. CDR1 and CDR2 from the germline V gene are SGHRS and YFSETQ. CDR3 size: 14 residues. J was trimmed by 2 bases and V by 4 bases; bases with no gene match: 4. CDR3 in amino acids: CASSRQGINTEAFF. The CDR3 bases are TGCGCCAGCAGCCGACAGGGGATTAACACTGAAGCTTTCTTT.

V usage is TRBV10-3 and J usage is TRBJ1-5, with 9 nucleotides matching TRBD1. Germline CDR1 reads ENHRY; CDR2 reads SYGVKD. This CDR3 comprises 15 residues. The junction had 12 bases not matched to a gene; V was cut back by 6 bases and J by 9 bases. CDR3 in amino acids: CAIRKDRGNLRPQHF. DNA for the CDR3: TGTGCCATCAGGAAGGACAGGGGAAATCTGAGGCCCCAGCATTTT.

The chain employs TRBV19 and TRBJ1-1; the match to TRBD1 covers 8 bases. The CDR3 totals 16 residues. Per the germline V gene, CDR1 is LNHDA and CDR2 is SQIVND (reference sequence). Unmatched junction bases numbered 8, after V lost 4 bases and J lost 1 base. The CDR3 spells CASSTGQGRGNTEAFF. DNA for the CDR3: TGTGCCAGTAGTACAGGACAGGGACGGGGGAACACTGAAGCTTTCTTT.

The genes are TRBV5-4 and TRBJ1-6, with TRBD1 matching over 9 bases. The CDR3 has 16 amino acids. Per germline, CDR1 SGHNT and CDR2 YYREEE (reference sequence). V shed 3 bases and J 6 bases; nucleotides not matched to a gene: 7. The CDR3 here is CASSSPETGGNSPLHF. The DNA for the CDR3 is TGTGCCAGCAGCTCGCCAGAGACAGGGGGTAATTCACCCCTCCACTTT.

This clone was counted between two and nine times. This rearrangement joins TRBV7-2 to TRBJ1-5, with TRBD1 as a possible D gene (6 bases). Looked up from germline, CDR1 is SGHTA and CDR2 is FQGNSA. Trimming took off 1 base at V and 2 bases at J, with 12 bases between the two ends. This CDR3 region has 16 residues. Written as DNA, the CDR3 is TGTGCCAGCAGCTTAGTTGCAGGGGCGGGCAATCAGCCCCAGCATTTT. This translates into CASSLVAGAGNQPQHF.

This sequence joins TRBV5-4 and TRBJ2-1; 7 nucleotides match TRBD2. The CDR3 length is 13 residues. CDR1 SGHNT and CDR2 YYREEE come from the germline V gene (reference sequence). Germline trimming cut 7 bases from V and 7 bases from J; bases unmatched to any gene: 8. CDR3 sequence: CASSRGGKNEQFF. The CDR3 DNA reads as TGTGCCAGCTCGAGGGGAGGGAAAAATGAGCAGTTCTTC. The complete variable domain, with remaining parts taken from reference TRBV5-4 and TRBJ2-1, reads ETGVTQSPTHLIKTRGQQVTLRCSSQSGHNTVSWYQQALGQGPQFIFQYYREEENGRGNFPPRFSGLQFPNYSSELNVNALELDDSALYLCASSRGGKNEQFFGPGTRLTVL.

The chain employs TRBV30 and TRBJ2-1; D possibly corresponds to TRBD2 (6 bases). V dropped 5 bases and J dropped 7 bases, with 15 bases sitting between them. In germline, CDR1 is GTSNPN, CDR2 SVGIG (reference sequence). The length of the CDR3 is 13 residues. CDR3 loop: CAWGDSVGNEQFF. The CDR3 bases are TGTGCCTGGGGGGACTCCGTGGGGAATGAGCAGTTCTTC.

The rearrangement joins TRBV19 to TRBJ2-2; TRBD2 matches 10 bases. The CDR3 is 15 amino acids. V dropped 8 bases and J dropped 5; count of bases not matched to a gene: 8. CDR1 LNHDA and CDR2 SQIVND come from the germline V gene (reference sequence). The CDR3 DNA follows: TGTGCCAGTTCAATGTCTAGCGGGGGAACCGGGGAGCTGTTTTTT. It translates to CASSMSSGGTGELFF. The variable domain in full, completed from reference TRBV19 and TRBJ2-2, reads DGGITQSPKYLFRKEGQNVTLSCEQNLNHDAMYWYRQDPGQGLRLIYYSQIVNDFQKGDIAEGYSVSREKKESFPLTVTSAQKNPTAFYLCASSMSSGGTGELFFGEGSRLTVL.

V and J are TRBV4-3 and TRBJ2-1, with 10 bases that match TRBD2. In germline, CDR1 is LGHNA, CDR2 YSLEER. Germline trimming cut 0 bases from V and 9 bases from J; bases unmatched to any gene: 5. This CDR3 contains 15 residues. The chain's CDR3 is CASSQESGGALEQFF. The CDR3 coding sequence is TGCGCCAGCAGCCAAGAAAGCGGGGGGGCCCTTGAGCAGTTCTTC.

This clone was seen only a few times. V gene TRBV23-1 combines with J gene TRBJ1-5, with 8 bases fitting TRBD1. TRBV23-1 carries the ORF label, with uncertain function. The CDR3 is 13 amino acids. The J segment lost 4 bases and the V segment lost 8 bases, leaving 4 bases of the junction unmatched. The CDR3 DNA sequence: TGCGCCAGCGGACAGGGTTCAAATCAGCCCCAGCATTTT. It codes for CASGQGSNQPQHF.

This clone was counted a single time. This chain links TRBV10-3 with TRBJ2-5; a weak D match, TRBD2 (6 bases). Trimming shortened V by 6 bases and J by 5 bases, and 13 bases separated the two germline ends. CDR3 length: 13 amino acids. Per germline, CDR1 ENHRY and CDR2 SYGVKD. The CDR3 region is CAISRGSGETQYF. DNA of the CDR3: TGTGCCATCAGCCGGGGGTCGGGGGAGACCCAGTACTTC.

The rearrangement uses TRBV5-5 and TRBJ1-2; D remains unclear. The V end was cut by 1 base, the J end by 4 bases, with 8 bases between. Germline CDR1 reads SGHKS; CDR2 reads YYEKEE (reference sequence). The CDR3 covers 13 residues. The CDR3 bases are TGTGCCAGCAGCTTGCCAGAGGGCTATGGCTACACCTTC. Protein product: CASSLPEGYGYTF.

The chain uses TRBV11-2 and TRBJ2-5, with 15 positions matching TRBD2. J lost 1 base, V lost 4 bases, and 10 bases had no gene match. The CDR3 covers 19 residues. The germline gives CDR1 SGHAT, CDR2 FQNNGV. DNA for the CDR3: TGTGCCAGCAGCTCGGGACTAGCGGGGGGCTCGCTGTCCCAAGAGACCCAGTACTTC. Residues: CASSSGLAGGSLSQETQYF.

This clone has only a few counts. V is TRBV7-8 and J is TRBJ2-7; the match to TRBD2 covers 14 bases. Germline V gives CDR1 SGHVS, CDR2 FQNEAQ. The CDR3 is 17 amino acids. The trim removed 5 bases at V and 0 bases at J, leaving 6 bases unmatched. CDR3 sequence reads: CASSRRTSGGSSYEQYF. The CDR3 DNA sequence: TGTGCCAGCAGCCGACGGACTAGCGGGGGGAGCTCCTACGAGCAGTACTTC.